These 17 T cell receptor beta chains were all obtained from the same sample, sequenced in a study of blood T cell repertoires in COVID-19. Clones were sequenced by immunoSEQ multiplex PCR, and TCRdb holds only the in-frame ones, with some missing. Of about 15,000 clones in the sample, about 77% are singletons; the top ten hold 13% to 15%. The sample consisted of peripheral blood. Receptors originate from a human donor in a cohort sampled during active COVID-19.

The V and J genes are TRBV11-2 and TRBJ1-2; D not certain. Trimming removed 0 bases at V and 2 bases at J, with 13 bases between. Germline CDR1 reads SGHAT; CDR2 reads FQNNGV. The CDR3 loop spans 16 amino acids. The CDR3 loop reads CASSLDQSGINYGYTF. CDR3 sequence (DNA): TGTGCCAGCAGCTTAGATCAATCAGGCATAAACTATGGCTACACCTTC.

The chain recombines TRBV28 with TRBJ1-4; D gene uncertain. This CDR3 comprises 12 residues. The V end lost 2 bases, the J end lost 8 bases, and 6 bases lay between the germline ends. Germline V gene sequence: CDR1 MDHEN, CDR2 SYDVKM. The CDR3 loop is CASSLIEEKLFF. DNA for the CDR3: TGTGCCAGCAGTTTAATCGAGGAAAAACTGTTTTTT.

Here the CDR3 reads CASSLGDTQGGYTF. The CDR3, as DNA: TGCGCCAGCAGCTTGGGGGACACTCAGGGCGGCTACACCTTC. The rearrangement uses TRBV5-1 and TRBJ1-2, with D possibly TRBD1 on 6 matching bases. The CDR3 spans 14 residues. The germline V gene has CDR1 SGHRS and CDR2 YFSETQ. V was clipped by 0 bases and J by 8 bases, with 14 bases between them.

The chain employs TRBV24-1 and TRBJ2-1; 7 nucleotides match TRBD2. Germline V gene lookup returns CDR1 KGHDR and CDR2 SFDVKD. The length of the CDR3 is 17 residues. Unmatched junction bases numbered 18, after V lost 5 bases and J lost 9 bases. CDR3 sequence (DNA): TGTGCCACCAGTGGTGACAGCCCCGAGGTACGCGGGAGTGAGCAGTTCTTC. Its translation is CATSGDSPEVRGSEQFF.

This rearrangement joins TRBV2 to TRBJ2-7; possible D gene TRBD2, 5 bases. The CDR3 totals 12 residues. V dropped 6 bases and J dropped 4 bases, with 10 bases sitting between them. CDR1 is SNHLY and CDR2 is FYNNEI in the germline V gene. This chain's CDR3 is CASRPPGYEQYF. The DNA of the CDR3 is TGTGCCAGCAGGCCTCCGGGATACGAGCAGTACTTC. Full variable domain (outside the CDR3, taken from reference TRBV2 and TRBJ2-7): EPEVTQTPSHQVTQMGQEVILRCVPISNHLYFYWYRQILGQKVEFLVSFYNNEISEKSEIFDDQFSVERPDGSNFTLKIRSTKLEDSAMYFCASRPPGYEQYFGPGTRLTVT.

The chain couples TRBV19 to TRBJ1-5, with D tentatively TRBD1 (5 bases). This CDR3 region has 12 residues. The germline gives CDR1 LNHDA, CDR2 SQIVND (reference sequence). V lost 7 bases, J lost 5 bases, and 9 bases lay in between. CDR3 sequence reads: CASNVGDQPQHF. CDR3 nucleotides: TGTGCCAGTAACGTAGGGGATCAGCCCCAGCATTTT. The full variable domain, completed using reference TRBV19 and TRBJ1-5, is DGGITQSPKYLFRKEGQNVTLSCEQNLNHDAMYWYRQDPGQGLRLIYYSQIVNDFQKGDIAEGYSVSREKKESFPLTVTSAQKNPTAFYLCASNVGDQPQHFGDGTRLSIL.

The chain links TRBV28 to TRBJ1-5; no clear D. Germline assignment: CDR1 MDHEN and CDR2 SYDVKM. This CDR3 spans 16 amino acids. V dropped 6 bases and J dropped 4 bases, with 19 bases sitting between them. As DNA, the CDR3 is TGTGCCAGCAGACCTAATATCCCCTTTTCAAATCAGCCCCAGCATTTT. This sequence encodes CASRPNIPFSNQPQHF.

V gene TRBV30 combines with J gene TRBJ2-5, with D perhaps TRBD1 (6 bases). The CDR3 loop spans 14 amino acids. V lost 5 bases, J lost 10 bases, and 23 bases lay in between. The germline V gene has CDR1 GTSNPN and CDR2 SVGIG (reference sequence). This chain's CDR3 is CAWGPGTQGRGQYF. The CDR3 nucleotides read TGTGCCTGGGGCCCCGGGACACAAGGAAGAGGCCAGTACTTC.

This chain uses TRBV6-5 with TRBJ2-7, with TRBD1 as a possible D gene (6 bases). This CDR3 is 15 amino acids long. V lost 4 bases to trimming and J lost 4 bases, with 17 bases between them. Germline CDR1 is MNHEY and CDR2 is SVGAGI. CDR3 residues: CASSSMDSDKYEQYF. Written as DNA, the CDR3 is TGTGCCAGCAGTTCCATGGACAGCGACAAATACGAGCAGTACTTC.

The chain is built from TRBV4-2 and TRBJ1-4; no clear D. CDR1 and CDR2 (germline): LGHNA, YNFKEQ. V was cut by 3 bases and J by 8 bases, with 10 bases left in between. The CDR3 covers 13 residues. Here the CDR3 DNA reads TGTGCCAGCAGCCAGACTACCAGAGAAAAACTGTTTTTT. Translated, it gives CASSQTTREKLFF.

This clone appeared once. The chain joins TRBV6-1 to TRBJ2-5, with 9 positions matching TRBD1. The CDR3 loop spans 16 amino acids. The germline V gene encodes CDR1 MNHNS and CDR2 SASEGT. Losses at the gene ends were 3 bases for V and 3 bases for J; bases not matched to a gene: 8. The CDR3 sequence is CASSDFRTGAKETQYF. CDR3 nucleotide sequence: TGTGCCAGCAGTGACTTCAGGACAGGGGCGAAAGAGACCCAGTACTTC.

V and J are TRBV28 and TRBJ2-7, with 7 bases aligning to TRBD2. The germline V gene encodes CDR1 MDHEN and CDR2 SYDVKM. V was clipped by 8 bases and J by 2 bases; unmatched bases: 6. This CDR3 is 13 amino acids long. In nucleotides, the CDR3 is TGTGCCAGCGTACGGGGGGAGCCCTACGAGCAGTACTTC. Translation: CASVRGEPYEQYF. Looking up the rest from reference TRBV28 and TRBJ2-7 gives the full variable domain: DVKVTQSSRYLVKRTGEKVFLECVQDMDHENMFWYRQDPGLGLRLIYFSYDVKMKEKGDIPEGYSVSREKKERFSLILESASTNQTSMYLCASVRGEPYEQYFGPGTRLTVT.

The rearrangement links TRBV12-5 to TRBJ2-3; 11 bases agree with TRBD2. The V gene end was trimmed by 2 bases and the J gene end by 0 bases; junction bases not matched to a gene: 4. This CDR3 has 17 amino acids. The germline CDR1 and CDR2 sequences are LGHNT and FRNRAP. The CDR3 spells CASGLMTSGISTDTQYF. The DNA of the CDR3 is TGTGCTAGTGGTTTGATGACTAGCGGGATTAGCACAGATACGCAGTATTTT.

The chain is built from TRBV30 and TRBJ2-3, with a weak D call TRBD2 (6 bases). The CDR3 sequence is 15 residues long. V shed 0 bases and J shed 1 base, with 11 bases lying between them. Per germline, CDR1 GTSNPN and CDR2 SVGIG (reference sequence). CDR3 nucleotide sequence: TGTGCCTGGAGTGTGGCTAGCGACGGCACAGATACGCAGTATTTT. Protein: CAWSVASDGTDTQYF.

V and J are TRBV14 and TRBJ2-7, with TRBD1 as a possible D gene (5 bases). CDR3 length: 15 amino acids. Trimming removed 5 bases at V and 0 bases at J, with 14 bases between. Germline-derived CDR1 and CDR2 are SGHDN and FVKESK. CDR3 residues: CASSMTVSFSYEQYF. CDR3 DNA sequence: TGTGCCAGCAGCATGACAGTCTCGTTCTCCTACGAGCAGTACTTC.

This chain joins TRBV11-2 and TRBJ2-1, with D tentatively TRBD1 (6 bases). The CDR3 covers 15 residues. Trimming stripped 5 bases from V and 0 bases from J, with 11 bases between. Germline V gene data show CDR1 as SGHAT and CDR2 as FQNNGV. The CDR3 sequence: CASSRDTSSYNEQFF. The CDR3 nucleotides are TGTGCCAGCAGCCGGGACACGAGCTCCTACAATGAGCAGTTCTTC.

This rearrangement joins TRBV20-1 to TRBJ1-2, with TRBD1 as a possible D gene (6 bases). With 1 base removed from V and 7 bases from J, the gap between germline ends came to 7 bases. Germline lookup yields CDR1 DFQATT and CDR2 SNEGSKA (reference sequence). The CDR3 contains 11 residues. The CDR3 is CSARGGRGYTF. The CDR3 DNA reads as TGCAGTGCTAGAGGGGGGCGTGGCTACACCTTC.